The 19 T cell receptor beta chains listed next were all sequenced from one sample in a study of cytomegalovirus exposure and HLA in healthy donors. This PCR relied on a set of 60 Vbeta primers and 13 Jbeta primers. Measured with immunoSEQ multiplex PCR; TCRdb has only the in-frame clones, and not every one. The sample yields about 150,000 clones, under 85% seen once. Sequencing was carried out using PBMCs. Receptors were obtained from a man younger than 35 in good health and CMV-seronegative.

The rearrangement joins TRBV11-2 to TRBJ2-2; TRBD1 agrees at 8 bases. The ends lost 5 bases at V and 6 bases at J; junction bases unmatched: 11. Germline V CDR1 and CDR2: SGHAT, FQNNGV. There are 16 residues in the CDR3. The CDR3 nucleotides read TGTGCCAGCAGCAAAGGTCGGCAGGGGGCCGCCGGGGAGCTGTTTTTT. It codes for CASSKGRQGAAGELFF.

V and J are TRBV5-1 and TRBJ1-1, with 7 positions matching TRBD1. This CDR3 is 19 amino acids long. Germline loops: CDR1 SGHRS, CDR2 YFSETQ. V was pared by 2 bases and J by 0 bases, with 16 bases of the junction left unmatched. CDR3 in DNA: TGCGCCAGCAGCTTAGCCCCTGGGACAGAGATAATCCTGAACACTGAAGCTTTCTTT. It translates to CASSLAPGTEIILNTEAFF.

The chain has TRBV9 and TRBJ2-3; 7 nucleotides align to TRBD2. V lost 3 bases and J lost 0; bases outside the gene matches: 13. The germline V gene has CDR1 SGDLS and CDR2 YYNGEE. The CDR3 sequence is 18 residues long. As DNA, the CDR3 is TGTGCCAGCAGCGCGAACCCTAGCGGAGCACCGAGCACAGATACGCAGTATTTT. This sequence encodes CASSANPSGAPSTDTQYF.

This rearrangement joins TRBV6-5 to TRBJ1-1; D remains unclear. Trimming removed 6 bases from V and 3 bases from J, with 8 bases in between. The germline CDR1 and CDR2 sequences are MNHEY and SVGAGI. The CDR3 totals 12 residues. CDR3: CASRRRDTEAFF. CDR3 DNA: TGTGCCAGCAGACGACGGGACACTGAAGCTTTCTTT.

The chain uses TRBV6-1 and TRBJ1-5; 8 bases are shared with TRBD1. The trim removed 2 bases at V and 4 bases at J, leaving 1 base unmatched. Germline values: CDR1 MNHNS, CDR2 SASEGT. The CDR3 length is 14 residues. CDR3 DNA: TGTGCCAGCAGTGAACAGGGGGCTAATCAGCCCCAGCATTTT. Translating it yields CASSEQGANQPQHF.

The V call is TRBV7-6, the J call TRBJ2-5, with a tentative D call TRBD1 (5 bases). Germline lookup yields CDR1 SGHVS and CDR2 FNYEAQ. This CDR3 is built from 16 residues. Trimming took off 5 bases at V and 4 bases at J, with 20 bases between the two ends. This CDR3 is CASSPESGHLTETQYF. The CDR3 DNA reads TGTGCCAGCAGCCCCGAGTCAGGGCACCTGACAGAGACCCAGTACTTC.

This chain links TRBV4-3 with TRBJ1-2, with D unresolved. The CDR3 extends over 12 amino acids. V lost 4 bases and J 7 bases, leaving 10 bases between the germline ends. Germline V lookup: CDR1 LGHNA, CDR2 YSLEER. In nucleotides, the CDR3 is TGCGCCAGCAGCCCTCAAGCAGGTGGCTACACCTTC. Its translation is CASSPQAGGYTF.

The V call is TRBV5-6, the J call TRBJ2-5; no clear D gene. V dropped 1 base and J dropped 3 bases, with 4 bases sitting between them. The CDR3 has 12 residues. Germline values: CDR1 SGHDT, CDR2 YYEEEE. The CDR3 DNA is TGTGCCAGCAGCTTGTATGAAGAGACCCAGTACTTC. Encoded protein: CASSLYEETQYF. Full variable domain (missing parts from reference TRBV5-6 and TRBJ2-5): DAGVTQSPTHLIKTRGQQVTLRCSPKSGHDTVSWYQQALGQGPQFIFQYYEEEERQRGNFPDRFSGHQFPNYSSELNVNALLLGDSALYLCASSLYEETQYFGPGTRLLVL.

The chain recombines TRBV7-8 with TRBJ2-7, with D perhaps matching TRBD2 (7 bases). This CDR3 is built from 15 residues. Germline V gives CDR1 SGHVS, CDR2 FQNEAQ. Trimming shortened V by 4 bases and J by 0 bases, and 13 bases separated the two germline ends. CDR3: CASSSGGSSSYEQYF. The CDR3 bases are TGTGCCAGCAGCTCGGGGGGCTCCAGCTCCTACGAGCAGTACTTC. Full variable domain (rest looked up from reference TRBV7-8 and TRBJ2-7): GAGVSQSPRYKVAKRGQDVALRCDPISGHVSLFWYQQALGQGPEFLTYFQNEAQLDKSGLPSDRFFAERPEGSVSTLKIQRTQQEDSAVYLCASSSGGSSSYEQYFGPGTRLTVT.

This chain uses TRBV11-2 with TRBJ2-1; 8 bases map to TRBD2. The CDR3 loop spans 13 amino acids. V was pared by 4 bases and J by 5 bases, with 1 base of the junction left unmatched. Germline lookup yields CDR1 SGHAT and CDR2 FQNNGV. DNA of the CDR3: TGTGCCAGCAGCTGGACTAGCCACAATGAGCAGTTCTTC. Protein product: CASSWTSHNEQFF.

This chain links TRBV11-2 with TRBJ1-2; D ambiguous. Germline lookup yields CDR1 SGHAT and CDR2 FQNNGV. Trimming took off 0 bases at V and 8 bases at J, with 16 bases between the two ends. The CDR3 length is 15 residues. The CDR3 DNA is TGTGCCAGCAGCTTAGATTATACAGCAGAGAAGGGCTACACCTTC. This gives the protein CASSLDYTAEKGYTF.

This clone has more than one count but fewer than ten. The genes are TRBV4-3 and TRBJ1-3, with a tentative D call TRBD1 (6 bases). This CDR3 is built from 19 residues. V was clipped by 1 base and J by 2 bases, with 21 bases between them. Germline CDR1 reads LGHNA; CDR2 reads YSLEER. CDR3 nucleotides: TGCGCCAGCAGCCAAGTACCTGGGGGGGGCTTTTTAGCTGGAAACACCATATATTTT. It codes for CASSQVPGGGFLAGNTIYF.

V and J are TRBV7-4 and TRBJ2-2; 7 positions match TRBD2. Germline CDR1 is SGHVT and CDR2 is SQSDAQ. Trimming cost V 5 bases and J 0 bases; bases outside gene matches: 6. The CDR3 is 16 residues long. CDR3 nucleotides: TGTGCCAGCAGCGATAGACTAGCCCCGAACACCGGGGAGCTGTTTTTT. Translated, it gives CASSDRLAPNTGELFF.

The chain is built from TRBV4-1 and TRBJ2-7; no reliable D call. CDR1 is MGHRA and CDR2 is YSYEKL in the germline V gene. CDR3 size: 13 residues. V lost 0 bases and J lost 2, with 5 bases in between. The CDR3 region is CASSQDFTYEQYF. CDR3 sequence (DNA): TGCGCCAGCAGCCAAGATTTCACCTACGAGCAGTACTTC.

The chain has TRBV4-1 and TRBJ2-3; D unclear. Trimming shortened V by 0 bases and J by 5 bases, and 9 bases separated the two germline ends. This CDR3 contains 14 residues. Germline V gives CDR1 MGHRA, CDR2 YSYEKL. The CDR3 DNA follows: TGCGCCAGCAGCCAAGATGCTGCCGGAGATACGCAGTATTTT. Its translation is CASSQDAAGDTQYF.

This chain connects TRBV7-2 to TRBJ2-1; 9 bases match TRBD2. Germline lookup yields CDR1 SGHTA and CDR2 FQGNSA. CDR3 length: 16 residues. The junction had 7 bases not matched to a gene; V was cut back by 1 base and J by 6 bases. The CDR3 DNA follows: TGTGCCAGCAGCTTAGATCCGGGACTAGCAGTCAATGAGCAGTTCTTC. This codes for CASSLDPGLAVNEQFF.

This sequence joins TRBV2 and TRBJ1-3, with D tentatively TRBD1 (6 bases). V dropped 5 bases and J dropped 4 bases, with 15 bases sitting between them. The CDR3 runs 15 residues. Germline-derived CDR1 and CDR2 are SNHLY and FYNNEI. The CDR3 DNA is TGTGCCAGCAGTCCTACCAGGGGAACAGGAAACACCATATATTTT. It yields the protein CASSPTRGTGNTIYF.

The rearrangement uses TRBV6-1 and TRBJ2-7, with D perhaps matching TRBD1 (7 bases). Germline CDR1 is MNHNS and CDR2 is SASEGT. CDR3 length: 14 residues. V dropped 6 bases and J dropped 5 bases, with 17 bases sitting between them. The CDR3 sequence is CASRTDREADEQYF. The CDR3 DNA is TGTGCCAGCAGAACCGACAGGGAGGCCGACGAGCAGTACTTC.

The chain joins TRBV19 to TRBJ1-5; 7 bases fit TRBD1. J lost 5 bases, V lost 7 bases, and 5 bases had no gene match. CDR3 length: 13 residues. Per germline, CDR1 LNHDA and CDR2 SQIVND (reference sequence). Here the CDR3 reads CASTWDRDQPQHF. CDR3 nucleotide sequence: TGTGCCAGTACCTGGGACAGAGATCAGCCCCAGCATTTT.